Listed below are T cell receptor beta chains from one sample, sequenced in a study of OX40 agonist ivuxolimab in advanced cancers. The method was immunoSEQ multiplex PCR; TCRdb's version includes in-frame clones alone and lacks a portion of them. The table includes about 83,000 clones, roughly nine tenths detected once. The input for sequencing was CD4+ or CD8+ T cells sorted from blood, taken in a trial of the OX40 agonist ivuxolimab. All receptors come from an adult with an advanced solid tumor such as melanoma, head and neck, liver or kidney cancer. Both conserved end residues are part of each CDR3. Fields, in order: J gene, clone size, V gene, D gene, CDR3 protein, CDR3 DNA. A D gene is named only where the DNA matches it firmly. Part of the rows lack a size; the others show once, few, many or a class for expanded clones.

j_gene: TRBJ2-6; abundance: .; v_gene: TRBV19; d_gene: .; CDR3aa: CASSIWHSGANVLTF; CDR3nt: TGTGCCAGTAGTATTTGGCACTCTGGGGCCAACGTCCTGACTTTC
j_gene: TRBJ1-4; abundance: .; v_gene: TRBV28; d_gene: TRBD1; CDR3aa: CASSSGGRVEKLFF; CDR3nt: TGTGCCAGCAGTTCAGGGGGCCGGGTTGAAAAACTGTTTTTT
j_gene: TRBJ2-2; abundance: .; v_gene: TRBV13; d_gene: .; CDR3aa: CASSLIPGELFF; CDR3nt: TGTGCCAGCAGCTTAATCCCCGGGGAGCTGTTTTTT
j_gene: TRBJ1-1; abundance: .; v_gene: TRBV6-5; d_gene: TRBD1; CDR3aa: CASSYGEGASEAFF; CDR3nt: TGTGCCAGCAGTTACGGCGAGGGGGCGTCAGAAGCTTTCTTT
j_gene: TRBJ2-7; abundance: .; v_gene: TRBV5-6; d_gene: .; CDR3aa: CASSLLGLNLDSYEQYF; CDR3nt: TGTGCCAGCAGCTTGTTGGGGTTAAACTTGGACTCCTACGAGCAGTACTTC
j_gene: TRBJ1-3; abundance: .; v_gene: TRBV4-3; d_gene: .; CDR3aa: CASSQSGDVDTIYF; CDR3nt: TGCGCCAGCAGCCAATCAGGGGACGTAGACACCATATATTTT
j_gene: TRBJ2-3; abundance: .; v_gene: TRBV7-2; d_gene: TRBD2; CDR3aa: CASSARGAGGPTDTQYF; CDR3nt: TGTGCCAGCAGCGCCCGGGGGGCGGGGGGGCCCACAGATACGCAGTATTTT
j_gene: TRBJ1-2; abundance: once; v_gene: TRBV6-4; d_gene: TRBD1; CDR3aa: CASKVREDRSYGYTF; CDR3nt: TGTGCCAGCAAAGTCCGGGAGGACAGGAGCTATGGCTACACCTTC
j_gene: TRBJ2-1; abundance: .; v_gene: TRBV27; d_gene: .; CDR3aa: CASSPTAKVEQFF; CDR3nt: TGTGCCAGCAGTCCAACAGCAAAGGTTGAGCAGTTCTTC
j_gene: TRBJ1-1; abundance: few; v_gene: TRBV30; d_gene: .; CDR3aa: CAWIWGTEAFF; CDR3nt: TGTGCCTGGATTTGGGGTACTGAAGCTTTCTTT
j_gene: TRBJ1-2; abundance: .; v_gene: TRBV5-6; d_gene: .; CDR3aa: CASSLDLDYGYTF; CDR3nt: TGTGCCAGCAGCTTGGATCTGGACTATGGCTACACCTTC
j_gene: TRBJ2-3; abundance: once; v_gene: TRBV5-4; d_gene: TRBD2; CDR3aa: CASGTSGGSTDTQYF; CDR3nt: TGTGCCAGCGGGACTAGCGGGGGTAGCACAGATACGCAGTATTTT
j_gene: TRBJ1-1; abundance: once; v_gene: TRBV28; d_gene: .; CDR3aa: CASTPREEATEAFF; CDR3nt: TGTGCCAGCACCCCCAGGGAGGAGGCCACTGAAGCTTTCTTT
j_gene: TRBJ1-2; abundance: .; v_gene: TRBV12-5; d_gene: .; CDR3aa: CASGLGTSNGYTF; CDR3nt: TGTGCTAGTGGTTTGGGGACATCAAATGGCTACACCTTC
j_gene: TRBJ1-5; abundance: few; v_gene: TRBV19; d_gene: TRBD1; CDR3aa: CASSIMAGGVQPQHF; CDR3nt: TGTGCCAGTAGTATCATGGCAGGGGGTGTTCAGCCCCAGCATTTT
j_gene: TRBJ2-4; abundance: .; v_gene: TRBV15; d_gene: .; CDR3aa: CATSRDNAADIQYF; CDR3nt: TGTGCCACCAGCAGAGATAATGCCGCAGACATTCAGTACTTC
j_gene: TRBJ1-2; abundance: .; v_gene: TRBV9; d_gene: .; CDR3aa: CASSVDSASYGYTF; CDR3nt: TGTGCCAGCAGCGTAGACTCAGCAAGCTATGGCTACACCTTC
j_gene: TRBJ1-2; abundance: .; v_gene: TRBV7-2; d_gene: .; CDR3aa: CASSFGYGYTF; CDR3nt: TGTGCCAGCAGCTTCGGCTATGGCTACACCTTC
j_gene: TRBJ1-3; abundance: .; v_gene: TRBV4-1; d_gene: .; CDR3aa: CASSQIGGNTIYF; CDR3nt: TGCGCCAGCAGCCAAATCGGGGGAAACACCATATATTTT
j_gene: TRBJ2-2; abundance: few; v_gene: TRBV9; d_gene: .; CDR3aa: CASSVNGHNTGELFF; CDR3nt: TGTGCCAGCAGCGTAAACGGACACAACACCGGGGAGCTGTTTTTT
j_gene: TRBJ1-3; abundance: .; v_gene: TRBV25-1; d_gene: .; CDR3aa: CASSELRGPSGNTIYF; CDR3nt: TGTGCCAGCAGTGAATTGAGAGGGCCCTCTGGAAACACCATATATTTT
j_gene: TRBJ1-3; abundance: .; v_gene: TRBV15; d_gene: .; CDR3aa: CATRPGSGNTIYF; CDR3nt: TGTGCCACCAGACCGGGGTCTGGAAACACCATATATTTT
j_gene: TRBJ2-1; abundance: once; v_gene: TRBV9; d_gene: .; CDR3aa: CASSASSLGSYNEQFF; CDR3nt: TGTGCCAGCAGCGCCTCCTCACTAGGATCCTACAATGAGCAGTTCTTC
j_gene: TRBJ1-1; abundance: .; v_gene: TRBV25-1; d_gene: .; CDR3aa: CARLIRWASEAFF; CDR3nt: TGTGCCCGCCTGATCCGGTGGGCTTCTGAAGCTTTCTTT
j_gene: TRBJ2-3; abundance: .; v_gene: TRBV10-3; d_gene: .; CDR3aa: CAIRPPGLATDTQYF; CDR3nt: TGTGCCATCAGGCCCCCTGGGCTAGCCACAGATACGCAGTATTTT
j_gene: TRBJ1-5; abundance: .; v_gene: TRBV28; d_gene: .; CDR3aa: CASSLWSGGNRQPQHF; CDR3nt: TGTGCCAGCAGTTTATGGTCCGGGGGGAACCGTCAGCCCCAGCATTTT